This T cell receptor (beta chain) was recovered during a study of blood T cell repertoires in COVID-19 (dated by TCRdb to the early 2020s). About the study as a whole: Samples from collaborators originated in the United States, Italy and Spain and spanned both the acute and convalescent phases of COVID-19. The material from the prospective study consisted of cDNA or gDNA derived from T cells, B-cell-depleted T cells, or PBMCs. Deeply sampled blood TCRbeta repertoires from subjects exposed to, actively infected with, or recovered from COVID-19 were included in the dataset. The repertoires were made available in a free public database intended to serve as a resource for research on the immune response to SARS-CoV-2. Samples were obtained from the ongoing ImmuneRACE study (first 160 participants) and from roughly 1,300 subjects provided by 6 global collaborators. The sample metadata nearly always contained a de-identified subject ID, COVID-19 status, age in years and sex. Where available, HLA class I and class II types were taken from metadata supplied by the sample provider and were not determined by assay-based typing. Study-wide findings and limitations: How much clinical and demographic metadata was included differed by source and by participant, and the metadata was provided uncurated.

Whole blood was collected in K2EDTA tubes by collaborating institutions according to the institutions' own protocols. For TCRbeta analysis, collaborator samples were shipped as frozen whole blood, as isolated PBMCs, or as DNA extracted from either sample type. TCRbeta CDR3 regions were amplified from genomic DNA using the immunoSEQ Assay, a bias-controlled multiplex PCR. The authors processed their data as follows. The number of nucleated cells in each sample was estimated from the amplification of reference gene primers within the assay. To quantify the absolute abundance of each unique TCRbeta CDR3 rearrangement, sequence reads were collapsed and filtered. For each sample, productive Simpson clonality was calculated by taking the square root of Simpson's diversity index across productive rearrangements. TCRdb re-hosts the immuneACCESS table, in-frame sequences only. Its copies lack some clones; in the studies checked, an unresolved V gene accounts for under half of them, and the cause for the rest is not known. The V and J calls and clone size are taken from that table; D and trimming were inferred from the DNA. The sample has under 300,000 clones on record, about nine tenths of them singletons. The ten top clones hold around 2.9% of the sample.

As to this clone: Its antigen remains unidentified. No base qualities exist here, and no much larger clone lies one base off it.

The CDR3 holds 15 amino acids from the cysteine to the phenylalanine. Only the CDR3 part of the read is kept: 45 bases, read in frame from the first base. The CDR1 and CDR2 encoded by the germline V gene (reference sequence) are MNHEY and SMNVEV. Trimming at the junction amounts to 5 bases on V and 0 bases on J, and the germline ends lie 14 bases apart. Sequenced material: peripheral blood. Here the chain combines TRBV27 and TRBJ2-7, with TRBD2 as a weak D call on 7 bases. The sequence came from a woman in her 30s with active or convalescent COVID-19. The DNA sequence is TGTGCCAGCAGTAACCAAGGGGGGGCCTCCTACGAGCAGTACTTC. Its coded protein is CASSNQGGASYEQYF.